What follows are 27 T cell receptor beta chains derived from one specimen sequenced in a study of blood T cells in healthy people across ages. Primed by a sample-barcoded 5' primer and a J-beta primer mix, a second PCR proceeded for roughly 7 to 11 cycles. TCRdb called the 5' RACE reads again in MiXCR, with one record for every CDR3 protein. The data hold some 890,000 distinct CDR3 sequences, with about 27% observed a single time. Another study also made use of these data, one on T cells of mothers and their children.

The sample was blood. These receptor sequences come from a woman aged 40 to 50 in good health.

This clonotype was seen many times. The chain recombines TRBV28 with TRBJ1-5; the D gene is possibly TRBD1 (5 bases). V was trimmed by 7 bases and J by 3 bases, leaving 13 bases between them. Germline V CDR1 and CDR2: MDHEN, SYDVKM. The CDR3 extends over 14 amino acids. CDR3 bases: TGTGCCAGCACCCAAGGAGGGACCAATCAGCCCCAGCATTTT. Its translation: CASTQGGTNQPQHF.

This clonotype came up a few times. V gene TRBV28 combines with J gene TRBJ2-2; 10 positions match TRBD1. Germline V lookup: CDR1 MDHEN, CDR2 SYDVKM. The CDR3 totals 14 residues. With V trimmed by 5 bases and J by 7 bases, 4 bases remained unmatched. The CDR3, as DNA: TGTGCCAGCAGTCCAGGGACAGGGGTCGGGGAGCTGTTTTTT. Its translation is CASSPGTGVGELFF.

CDR3 nucleotides: TGTGCCAGCAGTTACCCCCGGAGACCCAGGGACACTGAAGCTTTCTTT. This codes for CASSYPRRPRDTEAFF. V usage is TRBV6-5 and J usage is TRBJ1-1, with TRBD1 as a possible D gene (5 bases). CDR3 length: 16 residues. Germline assignment: CDR1 MNHEY and CDR2 SVGAGI. V lost 2 bases and J 3 bases, leaving 16 bases between the germline ends.

A few counts support this clonotype. The chain has TRBV27 and TRBJ2-7, with TRBD1 as a possible D gene (6 bases). V lost 3 bases to trimming and J lost 4 bases, with 19 bases between them. The CDR3 is made up of 16 amino acids. The germline gives CDR1 MNHEY, CDR2 SMNVEV (reference sequence). The CDR3 nucleotides are TGTGCCAGCAGTTTGTACGAGCGGACAGATGGATACGAGCAGTACTTC. Protein: CASSLYERTDGYEQYF.

This chain links TRBV28 with TRBJ1-1; TRBD1 aligns across 7 bases. The germline V gene has CDR1 MDHEN and CDR2 SYDVKM. J gave up 6 bases and V 2 bases, and 9 bases lay outside the gene matches. This CDR3 has 15 amino acids. The CDR3 here is CASSLDGAGGSEAFF. CDR3 DNA: TGTGCCAGCAGTTTAGATGGAGCAGGGGGATCTGAAGCTTTCTTT.

This chain connects TRBV20-1 to TRBJ1-1; D perhaps matches TRBD1 (5 bases). The germline gives CDR1 DFQATT, CDR2 SNEGSKA (reference sequence). CDR3 size: 10 residues. With 3 bases removed from V and 11 bases from J, the gap between germline ends came to 10 bases. CDR3: CSASGTGAFF. The CDR3 DNA reads TGCAGTGCTAGTGGGACTGGGGCTTTCTTT.

This clonotype was counted only a few times. The genes are TRBV28 and TRBJ1-2, with D uncertain. This CDR3 has 13 amino acids. Looked up from germline, CDR1 is MDHEN and CDR2 is SYDVKM. Trimming took off 3 bases at V and 4 bases at J, with 9 bases between the two ends. CDR3: CASSFGPIYGYTF. CDR3 DNA: TGTGCCAGCAGTTTCGGCCCCATCTATGGCTACACCTTC.

The chain links TRBV11-2 to TRBJ1-1; TRBD1 matches 9 bases. Germline V gene data show CDR1 as SGHAT and CDR2 as FQNNGV. Germline trimming cut 0 bases from V and 0 bases from J; bases unmatched to any gene: 11. This CDR3 is built from 19 residues. DNA for the CDR3: TGTGCCAGCAGCTTAGATGGGACAGGGCGTTTGTGGATGAACACTGAAGCTTTCTTT. This encodes CASSLDGTGRLWMNTEAFF.

A remark on this clonotype: Germline and junction disagree at one end, which may indicate a read error. The chain couples TRBV3-1 to TRBJ2-3; no clear D gene. The CDR3 is made up of 14 amino acids. The germline CDR1 and CDR2 sequences are LGHDT and YNNKEL (reference sequence). CDR3 nucleotides: TGTGCCAGCAACCAAGATCTAGGAGTAGATACGCGGTATTTT. As protein: CASNQDLGVDTRYF.

At least ten counts were recorded for this clonotype. The rearrangement joins TRBV20-1 to TRBJ2-7; D is ambiguous. The CDR3 covers 13 residues. Germline values: CDR1 DFQATT, CDR2 SNEGSKA (reference sequence). The V and J ends lost 4 bases and 0 bases respectively, with 10 bases between them. The CDR3 protein is CSAKTVSSYEQYF. The CDR3 DNA follows: TGCAGTGCTAAGACGGTTAGCTCCTACGAGCAGTACTTC.

This clonotype was recorded many times. The J gene is TRBJ2-6, the V gene TRBV18, with D possibly TRBD1 on 5 matching bases. The CDR3 runs 17 residues. V lost 6 bases and J lost 0, with 15 bases in between. CDR1 is KGHSH and CDR2 is LQKENI in the germline V gene. The CDR3 region is CASSPQGTGSGANVLTF. The CDR3 DNA reads as TGTGCCAGCTCTCCGCAGGGCACCGGCTCTGGGGCCAACGTCCTGACTTTC. Supplemented by reference TRBV18 and TRBJ2-6, the full variable domain reads NAGVMQNPRHLVRRRGQEARLRCSPMKGHSHVYWYRQLPEEGLKFMVYLQKENIIDESGMPKERFSAEFPKEGPSILRIQQVVRGDSAAYFCASSPQGTGSGANVLTFGAGSRLTVL.

The chain couples TRBV20-1 to TRBJ1-2; weak D call: TRBD1 (6 bases). This CDR3 contains 15 residues. CDR1 DFQATT and CDR2 SNEGSKA come from the germline V gene (reference sequence). The ends were cut back, 5 bases at V and 4 bases at J, with 20 bases in the middle. The CDR3 here is CSAPKELQGSYGYTF. CDR3 nucleotide sequence: TGCAGTGCTCCGAAAGAACTACAGGGCAGCTATGGCTACACCTTC.

A note on this clonotype: A much larger clonotype is one base distant, so this may be a read error. The chain links TRBV6-1 to TRBJ1-2; maybe TRBD1 (6 bases). From germline, CDR1 is MNHNS and CDR2 SASEGT. This CDR3 is 14 amino acids long. V was clipped by 2 bases and J by 6 bases, with 13 bases between them. This chain's CDR3 is CASSESGTKDGYTF. The CDR3 nucleotides are TGTGCCAGCAGTGAATCGGGGACAAAGGATGGCTACACCTTC.

The J gene is TRBJ1-1, the V gene TRBV28; D unclear. The CDR3 spans 13 residues. Germline lookup yields CDR1 MDHEN and CDR2 SYDVKM. Between the trimmed V and J ends, which lost 3 bases and 3 bases, there was a span of 8 bases. CDR3 sequence reads: CASSLEPYTEAFF. In nucleotides, the CDR3 is TGTGCCAGCAGTTTGGAGCCATACACTGAAGCTTTCTTT.

In its sample, this clonotype was seen a few times. The V call is TRBV12-3 or TRBV12-4, the J call TRBJ2-2, with 7 bases fitting TRBD1. This CDR3 region has 15 residues. V lost 2 bases and J lost 6; bases outside the gene matches: 6. CDR3 sequence (DNA): TGTGCCAGCAGTTTAAGTTACAGGGGATCCGGGGAGCTGTTTTTT. Amino acids: CASSLSYRGSGELFF.

This clonotype showed up many times. The chain combines TRBV5-1 with TRBJ1-5; maybe TRBD1 (6 bases). CDR3 length: 15 residues. V lost 5 bases, J lost 2 bases, and 14 bases lay in between. Germline CDR1 reads SGHRS; CDR2 reads YFSETQ. CDR3 region: CASRPGQGGNQPQHF. CDR3 coding DNA: TGCGCCAGCAGACCGGGACAAGGGGGCAATCAGCCCCAGCATTTT.

A word on this clonotype: Sequence at one end of the junction differs from germline and may be a read error. The V gene is TRBV20-1, the J gene TRBJ2-5, with D possibly being TRBD2 (6 bases). Per germline, CDR1 DFQATT and CDR2 SNEGSKA (reference sequence). The CDR3 consists of 12 residues. The CDR3 coding sequence is TGCAGTGCCAAGAGGGGAGGAGAGACCCACTACTTC. Translating gives CSAKRGGETHYF.

This clonotype has a count of ten or more. The chain joins TRBV11-2 to TRBJ2-7; the match to TRBD1 covers 9 bases. V was clipped by 0 bases and J by 2 bases; unmatched bases: 5. Germline-derived CDR1 and CDR2 are SGHAT and FQNNGV. CDR3 length: 16 amino acids. CDR3 protein: CASSLDWTGAPYEQYF. For the CDR3, the DNA is TGTGCCAGCAGCTTAGATTGGACAGGGGCTCCCTACGAGCAGTACTTC. The whole variable domain, filled in from reference TRBV11-2 and TRBJ2-7, reads EAGVAQSPRYKIIEKRQSVAFWCNPISGHATLYWYQQILGQGPKLLIQFQNNGVVDDSQLPKDRFSAERLKGVDSTLKIQPAKLEDSAVYLCASSLDWTGAPYEQYFGPGTRLTVT.

This clonotype has a count of ten or more. This rearrangement joins TRBV5-4 to TRBJ2-5, with TRBD2 matching 7 bases. V lost 3 bases, J lost 4 bases, and 3 bases stayed unmatched. The CDR3 spans 13 residues. Germline V lookup: CDR1 SGHNT, CDR2 YYREEE (reference sequence). The CDR3 region is CASSSTSIETQYF. The DNA for the CDR3 is TGTGCCAGCAGCTCGACTAGCATAGAGACCCAGTACTTC. Full variable domain (outside the CDR3, taken from reference TRBV5-4 and TRBJ2-5): ETGVTQSPTHLIKTRGQQVTLRCSSQSGHNTVSWYQQALGQGPQFIFQYYREEENGRGNFPPRFSGLQFPNYSSELNVNALELDDSALYLCASSSTSIETQYFGPGTRLLVL.

This clonotype was detected ten times or more. The rearrangement uses TRBV20-1 and TRBJ2-7; D may be TRBD1 (5 bases). Looked up from germline, CDR1 is DFQATT and CDR2 is SNEGSKA (reference sequence). The length of the CDR3 is 13 residues. The V end lost 3 bases, the J end lost 0 bases, and 9 bases lay between the germline ends. The CDR3 sequence: CSASNRSSYEQYF. CDR3 DNA: TGCAGTGCTAGCAACAGGAGCTCCTACGAGCAGTACTTC.

This clonotype was seen a few times. At one of its ends the junction is not consistent with the germline gene, which may arise from a read error. This chain links TRBV3-1 with TRBJ1-6, with D possibly being TRBD1 (5 bases). The CDR3 is made up of 14 amino acids. Germline V gene sequence: CDR1 LGHDT, CDR2 YNNKEL (reference sequence). CDR3 in amino acids: CASNQGQGASPLHF. CDR3 DNA sequence: TGTGCCAGCAACCAAGGGCAGGGAGCTTCACCCCTCCACTTT.

This clonotype was observed many times. The J gene is TRBJ2-4, the V gene TRBV20-1; D gene unclear. V lost 6 bases, J lost 3 bases, and 15 bases lay in between. The germline gives CDR1 DFQATT, CDR2 SNEGSKA (reference sequence). The CDR3 covers 14 residues. CDR3 sequence: CSALDGGRKNIQYF. For the CDR3, the DNA is TGCAGTGCCTTGGACGGCGGCCGCAAAAACATTCAGTACTTC.

This rearrangement joins TRBV9 to TRBJ2-1; 10 bases map to TRBD1. The CDR3 runs to 17 residues. Unmatched junction bases numbered 9, after V lost 0 bases and J lost 6 bases. The germline CDR1 and CDR2 sequences are SGDLS and YYNGEE. CDR3 sequence reads: CASSVELGTGVRNEQFF. DNA for the CDR3: TGTGCCAGCAGCGTAGAATTGGGGACAGGGGTCCGCAATGAGCAGTTCTTC.

This clonotype was found a few times. This sequence joins TRBV20-1 and TRBJ1-2, with D tentatively TRBD1 (5 bases). The CDR3 extends over 15 amino acids. CDR1 DFQATT and CDR2 SNEGSKA come from the germline V gene (reference sequence). The germline V and J ends were trimmed by 3 bases and 2 bases, with 16 bases remaining between them. In DNA, the CDR3 is TGCAGTGCTAGGGAGGGGCCCCGAGCCAACTATGGCTACACCTTC. Its translation: CSAREGPRANYGYTF.

Remarks on this clonotype: A much larger clone differs by one base, so this may be a read error. The chain has TRBV7-9 and TRBJ2-5; D may be TRBD2 (7 bases). This CDR3 has 19 amino acids. The germline V gene has CDR1 SEHNR and CDR2 FQNEAQ (reference sequence). Between the trimmed V and J ends, which lost 6 bases and 14 bases, there was a span of 40 bases. CDR3 bases: TGTGCCAGCAGTTCGTGGGGGGCTAGCGGACTCTCCGGGGGTATTCAGCACTACTTC. The encoded protein is CASSSWGASGLSGGIQHYF.

The count of this clonotype is one. The chain has TRBV27 and TRBJ1-2; TRBD1 matches 7 bases. In germline, CDR1 is MNHEY, CDR2 SMNVEV (reference sequence). The CDR3 is made up of 14 amino acids. Trimming at V came to 6 bases and at J to 4 bases, leaving 8 bases not matched to a gene. CDR3 DNA sequence: TGTGCCAGCAGGGCCCCAGGGGGAAGCTATGGCTACACCTTC. Its translation is CASRAPGGSYGYTF.

The genes are TRBV7-9 and TRBJ2-6, with 7 positions matching TRBD2. From germline, CDR1 is SEHNR and CDR2 FQNEAQ (reference sequence). The CDR3 spans 17 residues. V gave up 7 bases and J gave up 1 base; unmatched junction bases: 10. Written as DNA, the CDR3 is TGTGCCAGCACCCTAACCGGGGGGAAGTCTGGGGCCAACGTCCTGACTTTC. It yields the protein CASTLTGGKSGANVLTF.